This TCR beta chain was observed in a study of vaccination and CD4 T cells after COVID-19. Time point defined: late sampling 161 to 241 days after vaccination in a few convalescent patients. Documented treatment: roughly 11-day PBMC culture with coronavirus spike peptide pools or control peptides (ViraFEST assay). Antigen-specific T cell expansion with peptide pools preceded TCR sequencing in the ViraFEST approach. Findings and caveats of the study: Convalescent patients' median share of reactive clones seen only post-vaccination was 70% to 90%.

The CDR3 sequence is 11 residues long. V gave up 9 bases and J gave up 3 bases, with 8 bases separating them. Points on this clonotype: The antigen is not known.

Sequencing of the DNA from cultured CD4+ T cells was carried out with the Oncomine TCR Beta short-read assay. MiXCR was run by TCRdb on the PCR reads, yielding one entry per CDR3 protein. Seen here are about 22,000 distinct CDR3 sequences, 32% observed once, and the top ten hold around 10%. This TCR derives from a human donor who had recovered from COVID-19. The starting material was CD4+ T cells from blood, cultured in vitro, obtained about 7 months after SARS-CoV-2 vaccination. The chain has TRBV12-3 or TRBV12-4 and TRBJ2-5, with D possibly being TRBD2 (6 bases). In DNA form, the CDR3 reads TGTGCCAGTTCGGGGGAAGAGACCCAGTACTTC. It translates to CASSGEETQYF.